This T cell receptor (beta chain) comes out of a study of cytomegalovirus exposure and HLA in healthy donors. PCR used 60 Vbeta primers and 13 Jbeta primers. Using immunoSEQ multiplex PCR, the repertoire was profiled, and TCRdb retains in-frame clones only, with some absent. The table has 150,000 to 200,000 clones, roughly 71% seen once. Germline trimming cut 6 bases from V and 3 bases from J; bases unmatched to any gene: 10. The CDR3 has 15 residues. CDR1 is LNHDA, CDR2 SQIVND, per germline (reference sequence). The chain carries TRBV19 and TRBJ2-7, with TRBD2 matching 8 bases. This receptor was obtained from a girl under 18 in good health and CMV-seronegative. Source material: PBMCs. The CDR3 is CASSVAGRGYYEQYF. For the CDR3, the DNA is TGTGCCAGTAGCGTCGCCGGGAGGGGGTACTACGAGCAGTACTTC. Complete variable domain (other parts from reference TRBV19 and TRBJ2-7): DGGITQSPKYLFRKEGQNVTLSCEQNLNHDAMYWYRQDPGQGLRLIYYSQIVNDFQKGDIAEGYSVSREKKESFPLTVTSAQKNPTAFYLCASSVAGRGYYEQYFGPGTRLTVT.